This is a list of T cell receptor beta chains from one sample in a study of beta chain features in type 1 diabetes. The repertoire was sequenced with immunoSEQ multiplex PCR; TCRdb's copy has only in-frame clones and lacks some. This table has 680,000 or so clones, about a sixth appearing once. Sequenced: naive CD4+ T cells from blood. Receptor source: a man younger than 35 in good health. The CDR3 runs from the conserved cysteine through the conserved F or W. A D gene is named only where the DNA matches it firmly. Clone size is not always given. Where it is, it says once, few, many or a class for expanded clones.

>few|-|TRBV29-1|14|TRBJ1-6
TGCAACTACATCTCGCCAAACGGGATTTCACCCCTCCACTTT
CNYISPNGISPLHF
>few|TRBD1|TRBV2|15|TRBJ2-1
TGTGCCAGCAGTTCACGACAGGGTAAGATCAATGAGCAGTTCTTC
CASSSRQGKINEQFF
>few|TRBD2|TRBV19|16|TRBJ2-3
TGTGCCAGTAGTATTTCACGCGGGAGGGCCACAGATACGCAGTATTTT
CASSISRGRATDTQYF
>many|-|TRBV7-2|11|TRBJ2-7
TGTGCCAGCAGCACCTCCTACGAGCAGTACTTC
CASSTSYEQYF
>-|TRBD1|TRBV28|18|TRBJ2-7
TGTGCCAGCAGTTTTGTTTTCGGACAGGGCGTAATTTTCTACGAGCAGTACTTC
CASSFVFGQGVIFYEQYF
>-|TRBD2|TRBV7-3|14|TRBJ2-7
TGTGCCAGCAGCTCGACTAGCGGGAGAGGCGAGCAGTACTTC
CASSSTSGRGEQYF
>few|-|TRBV4-1|16|TRBJ2-1
TGCGCCAGCAGCCAAAGGGACTGGAGGTCCTACAATGAGCAGTTCTTC
CASSQRDWRSYNEQFF
>-|-|TRBV10-3|11|TRBJ2-4
TGTGCCATCAGTGAAAAAAACATTCAGTACTTC
CAISEKNIQYF
>-|TRBD2|TRBV6-6|13|TRBJ2-7
TGTGCCAGCAAGGCGGGAGGGACCTACGAGCAGTACTTC
CASKAGGTYEQYF
>few|TRBD2|TRBV9|14|TRBJ2-7
TGTGCCAGCAGCAACGGACTAGCGCCCTACGAGCAGTACTTC
CASSNGLAPYEQYF
>few|-|TRBV28|14|TRBJ2-7
TGTGCCAGCAGCCCTGGGACTCGCTCCTACGAGCAGTACTTC
CASSPGTRSYEQYF
>-|TRBD1|TRBV7-6|17|TRBJ1-6
TGTGCCAGCAGCTTAAAACTCAGGGGGACACAGACTTCACCCCTCCACTTT
CASSLKLRGTQTSPLHF
>-|-|TRBV6-5|15|TRBJ2-4
TGTGCCAGCAGTTACGGGGCGTTAGCCAAAAACATTCAGTACTTC
CASSYGALAKNIQYF
>few|-|TRBV2|12|TRBJ2-5
TGTGCCAGTTTGGAGCGGCAAGAGACCCAGTACTTC
CASLERQETQYF
>-|-|TRBV20-1|11|TRBJ2-1
TGCAGTGCTAGAGGGACCCTTGAGCAGTTCTTC
CSARGTLEQFF
>-|-|TRBV2|14|TRBJ2-7
TGTGCCAGCAATCGGAAGGGGTCCCCCTTCGAGCAGTACTTC
CASNRKGSPFEQYF
>few|TRBD1|TRBV4-2|15|TRBJ2-5
TGTGCCAGCAGCCAGGGGCAGGGGGCCCGGGAGACCCAGTACTTC
CASSQGQGARETQYF
>few|TRBD2|TRBV9|16|TRBJ2-1
TGTGCCAGCAGCCCCCAGGGACTAGGGGTCTACAATGAGCAGTTCTTC
CASSPQGLGVYNEQFF
>few|-|TRBV10-3|14|TRBJ1-2
TGTGCCATCAGTGAGTCGGGAGCTAACTATGGCTACACCTTC
CAISESGANYGYTF
>few|-|TRBV7-3|13|TRBJ2-1
TGTGCCAGCAGCCCCGGGGCCGGGTCGGAGCAGTTCTTC
CASSPGAGSEQFF
>few|-|TRBV29-1|12|TRBJ2-5
TGCAGCGCCGGCAGATTCCAAGAGACCCAGTACTTC
CSAGRFQETQYF
>few|TRBD2|TRBV5-1|15|TRBJ2-7
TGCGCCAGCAGCGTACTAGCGACCAGCTCCTACGAGCAGTACTTC
CASSVLATSSYEQYF
>few|-|TRBV5-4|16|TRBJ1-6
TGTGCCAGCAGCTTGGCCCAGGGTACAGGAAATTCACCCCTCCACTTT
CASSLAQGTGNSPLHF
>-|-|TRBV6-5|14|TRBJ1-1
TGTGCCAGCAGGACCGGGCCCTTGAACACTGAAGCTTTCTTT
CASRTGPLNTEAFF
>few|-|TRBV5-1|12|TRBJ2-7
TGCGCCAGCAGCATAACCAGGGGCGAGCAGTACTTC
CASSITRGEQYF
>few|-|TRBV19|16|TRBJ2-3
TGTGCCAGTAGTATAGATCGGGGAAGAAGCACAGATACGCAGTATTTT
CASSIDRGRSTDTQYF
>few|-|TRBV7-2|14|TRBJ2-1
TGTGCCAGCAGCAAACCGACAGGAAACAATGAGCAGTTCTTC
CASSKPTGNNEQFF
>few|TRBD1|TRBV7-6|15|TRBJ2-7
TGTGCCAGCAGCCCTATAACGACAGGGGCCTACGAGCAGTACTTC
CASSPITTGAYEQYF
>-|TRBD2|TRBV9|15|TRBJ2-1
TGTGCCAGCAGCGTAGGTGCTAGCGGGGCCAATGAGCAGTTCTTC
CASSVGASGANEQFF
>-|TRBD1|TRBV7-8|16|TRBJ1-4
TGTGCCAGCAGCCCTTCCTACAGGGGGGGGAATGAAAAACTGTTTTTT
CASSPSYRGGNEKLFF
>-|TRBD2|TRBV25-1|18|TRBJ2-3
TGTGCCAGCAGTAGCCAACGACTAGCAGGGACTAGCACAGATACGCAGTATTTT
CASSSQRLAGTSTDTQYF
>few|-|TRBV7-3|13|TRBJ2-7
TGTGCCAGCAGCTTATCTAGCTCCTACGAGCAGTACTTC
CASSLSSSYEQYF
>-|TRBD2|TRBV27|16|TRBJ2-1
TGTGCCAGCATCCTTAGGCCTAGCGGAGCCTACAATGAGCAGTTCTTC
CASILRPSGAYNEQFF
>-|-|TRBV6-1|12|TRBJ2-3
TGTGCCAGCTTTCATAGCGGAGATACGCAGTATTTT
CASFHSGDTQYF
>few|TRBD1|TRBV25-1|14|TRBJ1-4
TGTGCCAGCGGCGGGACAGAAGCTAATGAAAAACTGTTTTTT
CASGGTEANEKLFF
>few|-|TRBV30|16|TRBJ1-1
TGTGCCTGGACAGGCGCGCTCTTCAGGGGGAACACTGAAGCTTTCTTT
CAWTGALFRGNTEAFF
>-|-|TRBV15|16|TRBJ2-6
TGTGCCACCAGCAGCCAACAGGGTACCGGGGCCAACGTCCTGACTTTC
CATSSQQGTGANVLTF
>-|-|TRBV4-2|16|TRBJ2-7
TGTGCCAGCAGCCAAGATCGAGGTGCAGGGACCTACGAGCAGTACTTC
CASSQDRGAGTYEQYF
>-|TRBD2|TRBV7-6|14|TRBJ2-1
TGTGCCAGCAGCGGGCGGGGGTTTAGAGGAGAGCAGTTCTTC
CASSGRGFRGEQFF
>-|TRBD1|TRBV19|16|TRBJ1-1
TGTGCCAGTAGTATCGCCCTCGGCAGGGGGCTCACTGAAGCTTTCTTT
CASSIALGRGLTEAFF
>few|-|TRBV9|15|TRBJ2-1
TGTGCCAGCAGCGTAGACCAGGGCCCCTACAATGAGCAGTTCTTC
CASSVDQGPYNEQFF
>few|-|TRBV5-4|13|TRBJ1-2
TGTGCCAGCAGTCAGGGACTACTCTATGGCTACACCTTC
CASSQGLLYGYTF
>few|TRBD1|TRBV10-3|13|TRBJ2-7
TGTGCCATCAGTCGGGACAGCTCCTACGAGCAGTACTTC
CAISRDSSYEQYF
>-|TRBD1|TRBV29-1|14|TRBJ2-7
TGCAGCGGCGGACAGGGGGGACTTTCTTACGAGCAGTACTTC
CSGGQGGLSYEQYF
>few|TRBD2|TRBV2|15|TRBJ2-2
TGTGCCAGCAGTGCTAGCGGGAGGCGGACCGGGGAGCTGTTTTTT
CASSASGRRTGELFF
>-|-|TRBV29-1|14|TRBJ2-5
TGCAGCGTTGAAGATCGATGGACAAAGGAGACCCAGTACTTC
CSVEDRWTKETQYF
>few|-|TRBV5-1|13|TRBJ2-7
TGCGCCAGCCGGGCCCCAGGGCCCTACGAGCAGTACTTC
CASRAPGPYEQYF
>-|TRBD2|TRBV9|16|TRBJ2-7
TGTGCCAGCAGCGTAGAAGGAGGCGGGAGAACCTACGAGCAGTACTTC
CASSVEGGGRTYEQYF
>-|TRBD2|TRBV7-9|19|TRBJ2-3
TGTGCCAGCAGTTTTAGCAGTAGCGGGAGGCCGAGTGGCACAGATACGCAGTATTTT
CASSFSSSGRPSGTDTQYF
>-|TRBD1|TRBV19|16|TRBJ1-5
TGTGCCAGTAGTATCCCACGAGGACAGGGGATTCAGCCCCAGCATTTT
CASSIPRGQGIQPQHF
>many|-|TRBV10-3|13|TRBJ2-5
TGTGCCATCACTCGGGGGGCAGGGGAGACCCAGTACTTC
CAITRGAGETQYF
>few|TRBD1|TRBV29-1|14|TRBJ2-5
TGCAGCGTTGAACGGACAGGGGGCTCAGAGACCCAGTACTTC
CSVERTGGSETQYF
>-|TRBD1|TRBV28|14|TRBJ2-7
TGTGCCAGCGGGGGGACAGGGCAAACCTACGAGCAGTACTTC
CASGGTGQTYEQYF
>-|-|TRBV11-2|15|TRBJ2-7
TGTGCCAGCAGCTTGCACAGGGTCGGGAGCTACGAGCAGTACTTC
CASSLHRVGSYEQYF
>-|-|TRBV5-1|13|TRBJ2-1
TGCGCCAGCAGCTTGGGGCCCTCCGGGGAGCAGTTCTTC
CASSLGPSGEQFF